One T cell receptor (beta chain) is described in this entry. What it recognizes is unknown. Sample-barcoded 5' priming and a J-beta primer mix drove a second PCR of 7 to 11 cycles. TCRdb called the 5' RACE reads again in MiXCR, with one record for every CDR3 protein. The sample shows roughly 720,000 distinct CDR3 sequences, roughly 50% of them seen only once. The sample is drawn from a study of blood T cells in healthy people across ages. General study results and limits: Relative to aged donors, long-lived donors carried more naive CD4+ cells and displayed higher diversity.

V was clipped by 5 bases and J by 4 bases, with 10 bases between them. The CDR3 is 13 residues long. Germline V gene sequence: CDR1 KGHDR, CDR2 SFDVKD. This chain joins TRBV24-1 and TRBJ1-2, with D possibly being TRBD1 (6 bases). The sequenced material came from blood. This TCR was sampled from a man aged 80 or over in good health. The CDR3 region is CATSVDSSYGYTF. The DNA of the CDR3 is TGTGCCACCAGTGTGGACAGCTCCTATGGCTACACCTTC.